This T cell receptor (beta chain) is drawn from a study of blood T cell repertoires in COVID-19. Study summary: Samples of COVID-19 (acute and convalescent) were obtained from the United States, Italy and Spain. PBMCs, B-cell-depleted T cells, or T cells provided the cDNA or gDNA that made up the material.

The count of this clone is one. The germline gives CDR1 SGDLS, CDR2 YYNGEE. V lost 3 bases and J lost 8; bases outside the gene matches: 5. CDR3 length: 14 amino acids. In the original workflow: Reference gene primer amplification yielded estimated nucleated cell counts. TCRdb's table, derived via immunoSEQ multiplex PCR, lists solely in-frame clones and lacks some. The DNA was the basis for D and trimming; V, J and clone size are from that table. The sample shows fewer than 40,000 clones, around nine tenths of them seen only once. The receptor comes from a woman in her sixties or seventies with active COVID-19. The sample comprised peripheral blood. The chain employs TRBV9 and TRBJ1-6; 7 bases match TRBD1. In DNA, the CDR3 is TGTGCCAGCAGCGCCGGGACAGCCGATTCACCCCTCCACTTT. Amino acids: CASSAGTADSPLHF.